This T cell receptor (beta chain) comes out of a study of post-analysis software for immune sequencing data. Study results and caveats: Higher frequency in patients than in controls was seen for roughly five TRBV segments, with TRBV5-6, TRBV5-1 and TRBV20-1 among them. Those samples that were prepared in the same batch co-clustered strongly by F measure.

The J segment lost 10 bases and the V segment lost 6 bases, leaving 13 bases of the junction unmatched. The CDR3 loop spans 13 amino acids. Looked up from germline, CDR1 is SQVTM and CDR2 is ANQGSEA. TCR beta libraries were prepared from cDNA with unique molecular identifiers. TCRdb analysed the PCR reads with MiXCR anew, one entry per CDR3 protein. The sample holds approximately 250,000 distinct CDR3 sequences, 35% to 40% seen once. This clonotype was found many times. Its cognate antigen is unknown. This sequence joins TRBV29-1 and TRBJ2-3; 7 bases fit TRBD2. Sequenced: blood. This TCR derives from a girl between 10 and 17 years old with multiple sclerosis. In DNA form, the CDR3 reads TGCAGCGTCAAAGGGACTACTAGAACGGCGCAGTATTTT. Amino acid sequence: CSVKGTTRTAQYF.